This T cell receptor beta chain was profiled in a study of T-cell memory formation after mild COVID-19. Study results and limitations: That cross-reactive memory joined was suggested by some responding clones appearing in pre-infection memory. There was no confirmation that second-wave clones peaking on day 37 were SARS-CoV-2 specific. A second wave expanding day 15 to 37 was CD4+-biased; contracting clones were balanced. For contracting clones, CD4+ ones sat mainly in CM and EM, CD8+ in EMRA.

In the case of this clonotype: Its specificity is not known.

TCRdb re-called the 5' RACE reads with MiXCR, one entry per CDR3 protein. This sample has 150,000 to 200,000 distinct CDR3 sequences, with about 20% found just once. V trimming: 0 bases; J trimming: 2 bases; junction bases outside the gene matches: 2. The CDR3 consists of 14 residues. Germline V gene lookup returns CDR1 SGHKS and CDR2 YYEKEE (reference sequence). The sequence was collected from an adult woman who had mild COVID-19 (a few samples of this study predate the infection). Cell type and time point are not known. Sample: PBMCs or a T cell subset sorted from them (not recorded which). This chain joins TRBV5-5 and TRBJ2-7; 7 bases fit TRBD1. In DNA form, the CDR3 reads TGTGCCAGCAGCTTGGGGGACAGTCCCTACGAGCAGTACTTC. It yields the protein CASSLGDSPYEQYF.